One and the same sample provided the 29 T cell receptor beta chains below, sequenced in a study of beta chain features in type 1 diabetes. The study reverse transcribed the entire isolated RNA, so it sequenced expressed TCRB transcripts. TCRdb keeps only in-frame clones here, not all; method: immunoSEQ multiplex PCR. The data hold around 130,000 clones, with 9% observed a single time. Study-wide points: Moderately but significantly shorter TCRB CDR3s were found in Type 1 diabetes patients in all four CD4+ subsets.

The antigens of these receptors remain unknown. The source material was central memory CD4+ T cells from blood. The receptors were sampled from a man aged 25 to 40 with type 1 diabetes.

In its sample, this clone was seen a few times. The chain links TRBV5-4 to TRBJ2-5; D may be TRBD1 (5 bases). Trimming left V 2 bases short and J 5 bases short, with 7 bases between. The CDR3 spans 12 residues. Germline V CDR1 and CDR2: SGHNT, YYREEE (reference sequence). Written as DNA, the CDR3 is TGTGCCAGCAGCTTAGGGGTGGAGACCCAGTACTTC. It is translated as CASSLGVETQYF.

This clone was observed at least ten times. This rearrangement joins TRBV5-4 to TRBJ2-6; 7 nucleotides agree with TRBD1. Germline V CDR1 and CDR2: SGHNT, YYREEE (reference sequence). This CDR3 has 16 amino acids. After removal of 3 bases from V and 1 base from J, the junction contained 4 bases not matched to a gene. This CDR3 is CASSWGQTSGANVLTF. The CDR3 coding sequence is TGTGCCAGCAGCTGGGGACAGACTTCTGGGGCCAACGTCCTGACTTTC.

This clone was picked up one time. The rearrangement joins TRBV11-1 to TRBJ2-2; tentative D call: TRBD2 (5 bases). CDR3 length: 13 residues. Germline assignment: CDR1 SGHAT and CDR2 FQDESV (reference sequence). Trimming took off 4 bases at V and 4 bases at J, with 7 bases between the two ends. The CDR3 DNA follows: TGTGCCAGCAGCTCAGAGGGCACCGGGGAGCTGTTTTTT. Translating it yields CASSSEGTGELFF.

This clone was counted a few times. The genes are TRBV9 and TRBJ1-3; 9 bases fit TRBD1. The CDR3 runs 16 residues. Trimming at V came to 2 bases and at J to 1 base, leaving 4 bases not matched to a gene. In germline, CDR1 is SGDLS, CDR2 YYNGEE. As DNA, the CDR3 is TGTGCCAGCAGCGTGGCGGGGACAGGGTCTGGAAACACCATATATTTT. As protein: CASSVAGTGSGNTIYF.

This clone has a handful of counts. The chain links TRBV30 to TRBJ1-5; tentatively, D is TRBD1 (5 bases). The CDR3 is 13 amino acids. Trimming left V 2 bases short and J 5 bases short, with 10 bases between. The germline V gene encodes CDR1 GTSNPN and CDR2 SVGIG (reference sequence). Here the CDR3 DNA reads TGTGCCTGGAGTCCCCAGGGTTATCAGCCCCAGCATTTT. Translation: CAWSPQGYQPQHF.

This chain connects TRBV11-2 to TRBJ2-5; D may be TRBD1 (6 bases). Trimming shortened V by 3 bases and J by 2 bases, and 7 bases separated the two germline ends. The CDR3 is 13 amino acids. CDR1 and CDR2 (germline): SGHAT, FQNNGV. The CDR3 protein is CASSLDRQETQYF. CDR3 sequence (DNA): TGTGCCAGCAGCTTGGACAGACAAGAGACCCAGTACTTC. The full variable domain, with the rest looked up from reference TRBV11-2 and TRBJ2-5, is EAGVAQSPRYKIIEKRQSVAFWCNPISGHATLYWYQQILGQGPKLLIQFQNNGVVDDSQLPKDRFSAERLKGVDSTLKIQPAKLEDSAVYLCASSLDRQETQYFGPGTRLLVL.

This clone has only a few counts. The chain has TRBV28 and TRBJ2-1, with TRBD2 as a possible D gene (7 bases). The CDR3 consists of 14 residues. Germline loops: CDR1 MDHEN, CDR2 SYDVKM. V lost 5 bases and J 7 bases, leaving 15 bases between the germline ends. For the CDR3, the DNA is TGTGCCAGCAGTGGGAGGGGGGGCAGGAATGAGCAGTTCTTC. Translating gives CASSGRGGRNEQFF.

This clone was picked up a small number of times. The chain couples TRBV4-2 to TRBJ2-1, with 8 bases aligning to TRBD1. This CDR3 is 16 amino acids long. The junction had 5 bases not matched to a gene; V was cut back by 0 bases and J by 4 bases. Germline-derived CDR1 and CDR2 are LGHNA and YNFKEQ. This CDR3 is CASSQDGQGDYNEQFF. CDR3 nucleotides: TGTGCCAGCAGCCAAGATGGACAGGGAGATTACAATGAGCAGTTCTTC.

The chain has TRBV5-1 and TRBJ2-7, with 7 nucleotides matching TRBD1. CDR3 length: 14 amino acids. From germline, CDR1 is SGHRS and CDR2 YFSETQ. J gave up 3 bases and V 0 bases, and 3 bases lay outside the gene matches. The CDR3 region is CASSLGGQSYEQYF. In DNA form, the CDR3 reads TGCGCCAGCAGCTTGGGGGGACAGAGCTACGAGCAGTACTTC.

The J gene is TRBJ2-2, the V gene TRBV7-2; tentatively, D is TRBD2 (6 bases). Per germline, CDR1 SGHTA and CDR2 FQGNSA. The CDR3 consists of 14 residues. V was shortened by 2 bases and J by 7 bases, with 11 bases between the two germline ends. CDR3 sequence (DNA): TGTGCCAGCAGCTTATTCGGGGAGGTCGGGGAGCTGTTTTTT. Its protein is CASSLFGEVGELFF.

There are a few counts of this clone. This chain links TRBV7-2 with TRBJ2-1; TRBD2 aligns across 11 bases. J lost 4 bases, V lost 1 base, and 6 bases had no gene match. The CDR3 sequence is 17 residues long. Germline CDR1 is SGHTA and CDR2 is FQGNSA. CDR3 DNA: TGTGCCAGCAGCTTAGATCCTAGCGGGGGGCCATACAATGAGCAGTTCTTC. Translated: CASSLDPSGGPYNEQFF.

The table lists this clone with a few counts. The V and J genes are TRBV28 and TRBJ2-2, with TRBD1 as a possible D gene (7 bases). V shed 10 bases and J shed 7 bases, with 19 bases lying between them. The CDR3 runs to 14 residues. Germline CDR1 reads MDHEN; CDR2 reads SYDVKM. The CDR3 nucleotides are TGTGCCACCCGTCACAGGGGAGGAAGCGGGGAGCTGTTTTTT. Translated: CATRHRGGSGELFF.

This clone has only a few counts. This sequence joins TRBV6-6 and TRBJ2-6, with D uncertain. The CDR3 has 13 residues. The V gene's germline CDR1 is MNHNY and CDR2 SVGAGI (reference sequence). V was clipped by 2 bases and J by 12 bases, with 11 bases between them. The CDR3 region is CASSYGDNTVLTF. CDR3 coding DNA: TGTGCCAGCAGTTACGGAGATAACACCGTCCTGACTTTC.

The gene calls are TRBV7-8 and TRBJ2-4; perhaps TRBD2 as D (6 bases). The CDR3 sequence is 15 residues long. V was shortened by 5 bases and J by 6 bases, with 17 bases between the two germline ends. Germline V gene sequence: CDR1 SGHVS, CDR2 FQNEAQ. The CDR3 spells CASSETRRLSNIQYF. CDR3 coding DNA: TGTGCCAGCAGCGAGACTAGAAGGCTTTCAAACATTCAGTACTTC.

This chain links TRBV4-2 with TRBJ2-1; TRBD2 aligns across 7 bases. Germline lookup yields CDR1 LGHNA and CDR2 YNFKEQ. The CDR3 runs 14 residues. V lost 1 base and J lost 12; bases outside the gene matches: 9. The CDR3 here is CASSQAAGGDGQFF. DNA of the CDR3: TGTGCCAGCAGCCAAGCCGCTGGGGGGGACGGGCAGTTCTTC.

This clone came up a few times. V and J are TRBV19 and TRBJ2-1; D might be TRBD2 (7 bases). Per germline, CDR1 LNHDA and CDR2 SQIVND (reference sequence). The CDR3 extends over 15 amino acids. The V and J ends lost 3 bases and 4 bases respectively, with 13 bases between them. CDR3 loop: CASSIYGGPYNEQFF. The CDR3 coding sequence is TGTGCCAGTAGTATTTACGGGGGGCCTTACAATGAGCAGTTCTTC.

This clone has just a few counts. The CDR3 protein is CATSGGIARSYEQFF. In DNA, the CDR3 is TGTGCCACCAGCGGGGGGATAGCTCGTAGTTATGAGCAGTTCTTC. The chain uses TRBV15 and TRBJ2-1; perhaps TRBD2 as D (6 bases). Trimming shortened V by 5 bases and J by 8 bases, and 19 bases separated the two germline ends. From germline, CDR1 is LNHNV and CDR2 YYDKDF (reference sequence). This CDR3 has 15 residues.

V usage is TRBV7-3 and J usage is TRBJ2-5; TRBD2 might be the D (5 bases). The V end was cut by 5 bases, the J end by 5 bases, with 15 bases between. The CDR3 extends over 14 amino acids. The germline V gene has CDR1 SGHTA and CDR2 FQGTGA. Here the CDR3 reads CASSPYLAPETQYF. The CDR3 coding sequence is TGTGCCAGCAGCCCCTACCTAGCACCGGAGACCCAGTACTTC.

This chain links TRBV28 with TRBJ1-6; D gene uncertain. Germline V gene data show CDR1 as MDHEN and CDR2 as SYDVKM. The CDR3 loop spans 13 amino acids. The V gene lost 7 bases and the J gene lost 7 bases, with 11 bases spanning the gap. CDR3 loop: CASTSRPNSPLHF. As DNA, the CDR3 is TGTGCCAGCACCTCGCGCCCAAATTCACCCCTCCACTTT.

Points on this clone: Other nucleotide sequences from this sample produce the same CDR3. The chain is built from TRBV4-3 and TRBJ2-7; D unresolved. V gave up 0 bases and J gave up 0 bases, with 6 bases separating them. The CDR3 length is 14 residues. In germline, CDR1 is LGHNA, CDR2 YSLEER. CDR3 in DNA: TGCGCCAGCAGCCAAGAAACATACTCCTACGAGCAGTACTTC. Protein sequence: CASSQETYSYEQYF.

This clone was counted only a few times. The chain combines TRBV6-5 with TRBJ1-5, with 7 nucleotides matching TRBD1. The CDR3 has 15 residues. Germline V gives CDR1 MNHEY, CDR2 SVGAGI. With 6 bases clipped from V and 2 bases from J, the junction kept 7 bases outside the gene matches. CDR3 coding DNA: TGTGCCAGCAGAGGGACAGCTAACGGCAATCAGCCCCAGCATTTT. It specifies CASRGTANGNQPQHF.

The chain combines TRBV11-2 with TRBJ1-1, with D maybe TRBD1 (6 bases). The germline gives CDR1 SGHAT, CDR2 FQNNGV. Trimming left V 1 base short and J 1 base short, with 13 bases between. The CDR3 is 16 residues long. CDR3 amino acids: CASSLARGRANTEAFF. The CDR3 nucleotides read TGTGCCAGCAGCTTAGCCAGGGGCAGGGCGAACACTGAAGCTTTCTTT.

A few counts support this clone. This chain uses TRBV28 with TRBJ2-7; no clear D. Deletions cut 5 bases from V and 4 bases from J, with 3 bases between. Germline CDR1 is MDHEN and CDR2 is SYDVKM. The CDR3 contains 10 residues. DNA of the CDR3: TGTGCCAGCAGTCATTACGAGCAGTACTTC. Translated: CASSHYEQYF.

The rearrangement joins TRBV15 to TRBJ1-5, with 9 bases identical to TRBD1. Germline V gene data show CDR1 as LNHNV and CDR2 as YYDKDF (reference sequence). The V gene end was trimmed by 0 bases and the J gene end by 4 bases; junction bases not matched to a gene: 10. The CDR3 is made up of 18 amino acids. The DNA for the CDR3 is TGTGCCACCAGCAGAGATAAACAGGGGGCGCCGAGGAATCAGCCCCAGCATTTT. Translating gives CATSRDKQGAPRNQPQHF.

J is TRBJ2-3 and V is TRBV5-4; TRBD2 matches at 9 bases. J gave up 3 bases and V 4 bases, and 9 bases lay outside the gene matches. In germline, CDR1 is SGHNT, CDR2 YYREEE (reference sequence). The CDR3 sequence is 16 residues long. CDR3 protein: CASSREGGGATDTQYF. CDR3 bases: TGTGCCAGCAGCCGGGAGGGCGGGGGGGCGACAGATACGCAGTATTTT.

This clone was counted between two and nine times. In DNA, the CDR3 is TGTGCCAGCGGGACCGGGACAGTCTCCTACGAGCAGTACTTC. Its translation is CASGTGTVSYEQYF. The V gene is TRBV5-6, the J gene TRBJ2-7; 7 bases are shared with TRBD1. Germline trimming cut 7 bases from V and 0 bases from J; bases unmatched to any gene: 7. The CDR3 contains 14 residues. Germline V lookup: CDR1 SGHDT, CDR2 YYEEEE.

This clone showed up just a few times. The chain is built from TRBV7-8 and TRBJ2-2; a weak D match, TRBD2 (5 bases). This CDR3 is 15 amino acids long. V lost 1 base to trimming and J lost 6 bases, with 12 bases between them. The germline gives CDR1 SGHVS, CDR2 FQNEAQ. Written as DNA, the CDR3 is TGTGCCAGCAGCTTAGGAGGGTCGCTCGCCGGGGAGCTGTTTTTT. This codes for CASSLGGSLAGELFF.

V gene TRBV2 combines with J gene TRBJ1-1, with 9 bases that match TRBD1. The CDR3 totals 13 residues. After removal of 6 bases from V and 7 bases from J, the junction contained 6 bases not matched to a gene. Germline V gene lookup returns CDR1 SNHLY and CDR2 FYNNEI. DNA for the CDR3: TGTGCCAGCAGGCCACAGGGGGCTTTTGAAGCTTTCTTT. This codes for CASRPQGAFEAFF.

The CDR3 sequence: CASSWGLAGGTYNEQFF. CDR3 in DNA: TGCGCCAGCAGCTGGGGACTAGCGGGGGGAACTTACAATGAGCAGTTCTTC. The chain joins TRBV5-1 to TRBJ2-1, with TRBD2 matching over 15 bases. Germline loops: CDR1 SGHRS, CDR2 YFSETQ. CDR3 length: 17 amino acids. After removal of 3 bases from V and 4 bases from J, the junction contained 5 bases not matched to a gene.